The 32 T cell receptor beta chains below come from one sample, sequenced in a study of blood T cell repertoires in COVID-19. Clones were read by immunoSEQ multiplex PCR, and TCRdb kept only the in-frame ones, dropping some. The sample lists fewer than 100,000 clones, 75% to 90% seen once, with approximately 30% in the top ten. Sequencing was performed on peripheral blood. These receptors were taken from a human donor in a cohort sampled during active COVID-19.

V is TRBV30 and J is TRBJ2-6; D gene uncertain. The CDR3 runs to 14 residues. The V gene lost 4 bases and the J gene lost 0 bases, with 7 bases spanning the gap. Per the germline V gene, CDR1 is GTSNPN and CDR2 is SVGIG (reference sequence). The CDR3 DNA reads as TGTGCCTGGACACGAGGCTCTGGGGCCAACGTCCTGACTTTC. Translation: CAWTRGSGANVLTF. Filled out from reference TRBV30 and TRBJ2-6, the complete variable domain reads SQTIHQWPATLVQPVGSPLSLECTVEGTSNPNLYWYRQAAGRGLQLLFYSVGIGQISSEVPQNLSASRPQDRQFILSSKKLLLSDSGFYLCAWTRGSGANVLTFGAGSRLTVL.

This rearrangement joins TRBV10-3 to TRBJ2-3; TRBD2 matches 15 bases. Germline V gives CDR1 ENHRY, CDR2 SYGVKD. This CDR3 is built from 17 residues. The V and J ends lost 8 bases and 2 bases, in that order; junction bases with no gene match: 8. The CDR3 DNA reads as TGTGCCATCCGGCGGGGACTAGCGGGGGGTGACACAGATACGCAGTATTTT. It codes for CAIRRGLAGGDTDTQYF.

As to this clone: In the same sample, other DNA sequences code for this CDR3. The genes are TRBV6-5 and TRBJ1-1; 7 nucleotides match TRBD1. Germline V gene data show CDR1 as MNHEY and CDR2 as SVGAGI. Trimming took 5 bases from V and 5 from J; bases not matched to a gene: 5. The CDR3 contains 13 residues. CDR3 residues: CASSRTGLTEAFF. For the CDR3, the DNA is TGTGCCAGCAGTAGGACAGGCCTGACTGAAGCTTTCTTT.

V gene TRBV6-6 combines with J gene TRBJ1-1; D may be TRBD1 (5 bases). V lost 2 bases and J 3 bases, leaving 13 bases between the germline ends. This CDR3 is built from 15 residues. Germline V gives CDR1 MNHNY, CDR2 SVGAGI (reference sequence). The CDR3 sequence: CASSYGGVGYTEAFF. The CDR3 DNA follows: TGTGCCAGCAGTTACGGAGGGGTTGGATACACTGAAGCTTTCTTT.

The CDR3 here is CASSLAGQDTDTQYF. In DNA, the CDR3 is TGCGCCAGCAGCTTGGCCGGACAAGATACAGATACGCAGTATTTT. The chain is built from TRBV5-1 and TRBJ2-3; D might be TRBD1 (5 bases). Between the trimmed V and J ends, which lost 0 bases and 3 bases, there was a span of 11 bases. This CDR3 has 15 residues. CDR1 is SGHRS and CDR2 is YFSETQ in the germline V gene.

The sample holds one count of this clone. The rearrangement links TRBV27 to TRBJ1-2; maybe TRBD1 (5 bases). This CDR3 comprises 15 residues. Trimming cost V 1 base and J 3 bases, with 12 bases left between them. The germline CDR1 and CDR2 sequences are MNHEY and SMNVEV (reference sequence). In nucleotides, the CDR3 is TGTGCCAGCAGTTTATACCGGGGGGGGTACTATGGCTACACCTTC. This gives the protein CASSLYRGGYYGYTF.

The gene calls are TRBV5-4 and TRBJ1-2, with D maybe TRBD1 (5 bases). The V and J ends lost 1 base and 8 bases respectively, with 12 bases between them. Germline CDR1 SGHNT, CDR2 YYREEE (reference sequence). CDR3 length: 13 residues. CDR3 in amino acids: CASSLPQGEGYTF. CDR3 nucleotides: TGTGCCAGCAGCTTGCCGCAGGGCGAAGGCTACACCTTC.

The J gene is TRBJ2-2, the V gene TRBV9, with 12 bases aligning to TRBD2. Trimming removed 4 bases from V and 3 bases from J; junction bases left unmatched: 13. From germline, CDR1 is SGDLS and CDR2 YYNGEE. The CDR3 runs 19 residues. The CDR3 bases are TGTGCCAGCAGCAGCGGCTTCCCTAGCGGGGGGGACTACACCGGGGAGCTGTTTTTT. This sequence encodes CASSSGFPSGGDYTGELFF.

The chain joins TRBV18 to TRBJ2-1, with 7 bases that match TRBD2. The CDR3 has 15 residues. The trim removed 3 bases at V and 4 bases at J, leaving 6 bases unmatched. Germline V gene sequence: CDR1 KGHSH, CDR2 LQKENI. The CDR3, as DNA: TGTGCCAGCTCACCCCTAGCGGAGATATACAATGAGCAGTTCTTC. It translates to CASSPLAEIYNEQFF. Using reference TRBV18 and TRBJ2-1 for the parts outside the CDR3, the full variable domain is NAGVMQNPRHLVRRRGQEARLRCSPMKGHSHVYWYRQLPEEGLKFMVYLQKENIIDESGMPKERFSAEFPKEGPSILRIQQVVRGDSAAYFCASSPLAEIYNEQFFGPGTRLTVL.

J is TRBJ1-1 and V is TRBV9, with 7 bases aligning to TRBD1. Losses at the gene ends were 3 bases for V and 1 base for J; bases not matched to a gene: 6. The CDR3 runs 15 residues. CDR1 is SGDLS and CDR2 is YYNGEE in the germline V gene. CDR3 sequence (DNA): TGTGCCAGCAGCGCAGACAGGGTTCCGAACACTGAAGCTTTCTTT. Amino acids: CASSADRVPNTEAFF.

This clone appeared many times. The J gene is TRBJ2-3, the V gene TRBV4-1; D unclear. Germline V CDR1 and CDR2: MGHRA, YSYEKL. The CDR3 spans 15 residues. Deletions cut 4 bases from V and 0 bases from J, with 11 bases between. The CDR3 DNA sequence: TGCGCCAGCAGCCTTAGTCCTTCTAGCACAGATACGCAGTATTTT. It yields the protein CASSLSPSSTDTQYF.

The V and J genes are TRBV7-8 and TRBJ2-7; 8 bases match TRBD1. CDR3 length equals 16 residues. Germline V gene lookup returns CDR1 SGHVS and CDR2 FQNEAQ. The V gene end was trimmed by 5 bases and the J gene end by 2 bases; junction bases not matched to a gene: 11. The CDR3 region is CASSRGKTGVTYEQYF. In DNA, the CDR3 is TGTGCCAGCAGCCGAGGGAAGACAGGGGTCACCTACGAGCAGTACTTC. The full variable domain, rest sourced from reference TRBV7-8 and TRBJ2-7, is GAGVSQSPRYKVAKRGQDVALRCDPISGHVSLFWYQQALGQGPEFLTYFQNEAQLDKSGLPSDRFFAERPEGSVSTLKIQRTQQEDSAVYLCASSRGKTGVTYEQYFGPGTRLTVT.

In this sample, this clone turned up a few times. The CDR3 coding sequence is TGTGCCAGCAGTGAGCGGACTCATGAAAAACTGTTTTTT. Protein sequence: CASSERTHEKLFF. This chain uses TRBV2 with TRBJ1-4; the D is unclear. The germline V gene encodes CDR1 SNHLY and CDR2 FYNNEI. This CDR3 contains 13 residues. Trimming stripped 3 bases from V and 6 bases from J, with 8 bases between.

This clone has just a few counts. The rearrangement joins TRBV2 to TRBJ2-4, with D perhaps matching TRBD1 (5 bases). The CDR3 has 14 residues. Germline CDR1 and CDR2: SNHLY and FYNNEI. V gave up 7 bases and J gave up 4 bases, with 14 bases separating them. The CDR3 DNA reads TGTGCCAGCACGGATTATTCAGGGAAAAACATTCAGTACTTC. This translates into CASTDYSGKNIQYF. The whole variable domain, remainder taken from reference TRBV2 and TRBJ2-4, is EPEVTQTPSHQVTQMGQEVILRCVPISNHLYFYWYRQILGQKVEFLVSFYNNEISEKSEIFDDQFSVERPDGSNFTLKIRSTKLEDSAMYFCASTDYSGKNIQYFGAGTRLSVL.

This clone appeared once. This rearrangement joins TRBV5-1 to TRBJ2-5; the D is unclear. The germline V gene has CDR1 SGHRS and CDR2 YFSETQ. The CDR3 is 14 amino acids. V was cut by 0 bases and J by 0 bases, with 6 bases left in between. This CDR3 reads CASSLVLYQETQYF. DNA for the CDR3: TGCGCCAGCAGCTTGGTACTGTACCAAGAGACCCAGTACTTC.

CDR3 in DNA: TGCAGCGTTGTTTCCATCAGAGGATATGGCTACACCTTC. Translating it yields CSVVSIRGYGYTF. The chain carries TRBV29-1 and TRBJ1-2, with D hard to call. From germline, CDR1 is SQVTM and CDR2 ANQGSEA. This CDR3 contains 13 residues. V was trimmed by 4 bases and J by 5 bases, leaving 14 bases between them.

The chain joins TRBV30 to TRBJ1-2, with TRBD1 as a possible D gene (6 bases). CDR1 is GTSNPN and CDR2 is SVGIG in the germline V gene (reference sequence). CDR3 length: 14 residues. V dropped 1 base and J dropped 3 bases, with 12 bases sitting between them. CDR3 loop: CAWSGGGGYYGYTF. Here the CDR3 DNA reads TGTGCCTGGAGTGGGGGAGGGGGGTACTATGGCTACACCTTC.

This clone has just one count. The CDR3 sequence is CSVDSGGQGEEQYF. The CDR3 nucleotides read TGCAGCGTTGACTCAGGGGGACAGGGGGAAGAGCAGTACTTC. This chain links TRBV29-1 with TRBJ2-7; the match to TRBD1 covers 11 bases. This CDR3 has 14 residues. The germline V gene encodes CDR1 SQVTM and CDR2 ANQGSEA. Trimming cost V 3 bases and J 7 bases; bases outside gene matches: 8.

This clone showed up just a few times. The chain combines TRBV5-1 with TRBJ2-3; perhaps TRBD2 as D (6 bases). Germline V gene lookup returns CDR1 SGHRS and CDR2 YFSETQ. CDR3 length: 15 residues. V lost 7 bases and J 0 bases, leaving 15 bases between the germline ends. The CDR3 is CASGRGSTSTDTQYF. The CDR3 DNA is TGCGCCAGCGGGCGGGGAAGTACTAGCACAGATACGCAGTATTTT.

This clone was seen ten or more times. This chain uses TRBV7-3 with TRBJ1-2, with 11 nucleotides matching TRBD1. After removal of 5 bases from V and 10 bases from J, the junction contained 6 bases not matched to a gene. Looked up from germline, CDR1 is SGHTA and CDR2 is FQGTGA. CDR3 length: 13 amino acids. DNA of the CDR3: TGTGCCAGCAGCCCGGGACAGGGGGATCCCTACACCTTC. Its protein is CASSPGQGDPYTF.

The rearrangement joins TRBV28 to TRBJ1-2; D is uncertain. V shed 5 bases and J shed 2 bases, with 15 bases lying between them. Germline V CDR1 and CDR2: MDHEN, SYDVKM. This CDR3 has 15 amino acids. CDR3: CASSPDGRPNYGYTF. The CDR3 bases are TGTGCCAGCAGTCCCGACGGGAGACCGAACTATGGCTACACCTTC.

This chain joins TRBV5-5 and TRBJ2-5; 8 bases line up with TRBD2. After removal of 4 bases from V and 5 bases from J, the junction contained 7 bases not matched to a gene. The CDR3 loop spans 14 amino acids. Germline values: CDR1 SGHKS, CDR2 YYEKEE (reference sequence). CDR3 in amino acids: CASSRSGEGETQYF. CDR3 coding DNA: TGTGCCAGCAGCCGTAGCGGGGAAGGGGAGACCCAGTACTTC.

The rearrangement joins TRBV30 to TRBJ2-7; D assignment may be TRBD1 or TRBD2 (6 bases each). The V gene's germline CDR1 is GTSNPN and CDR2 SVGIG (reference sequence). V was shortened by 5 bases and J by 2 bases, with 10 bases between the two germline ends. There are 12 residues in the CDR3. CDR3 in DNA: TGTGCCTGGGGGGGGACACCCTACGAGCAGTACTTC. Translated, it gives CAWGGTPYEQYF.

The V gene is TRBV4-2, the J gene TRBJ2-5; 16 bases match TRBD2. The V and J ends lost 4 bases and 5 bases, in that order; junction bases with no gene match: 10. This CDR3 comprises 18 residues. CDR1 is LGHNA, CDR2 YNFKEQ, per germline. DNA for the CDR3: TGTGCCAGCAGCCCCCTGGGGACTAGCGGGGGGGCCGGGGAGACCCAGTACTTC. Residues: CASSPLGTSGGAGETQYF.

There are a few counts of this clone. This rearrangement joins TRBV5-1 to TRBJ1-4; unclear D gene. Trimming removed 4 bases from V and 7 bases from J, with 11 bases in between. Germline V gene lookup returns CDR1 SGHRS and CDR2 YFSETQ. The length of the CDR3 is 13 residues. This chain's CDR3 is CASSIRSGEKLFF. CDR3 bases: TGCGCCAGCAGCATTCGAAGCGGTGAAAAACTGTTTTTT.

The V and J genes are TRBV7-6 and TRBJ2-5; possibly TRBD2 for D (5 bases). V lost 3 bases and J lost 3, with 5 bases in between. The CDR3 runs 12 residues. The germline CDR1 and CDR2 sequences are SGHVS and FNYEAQ. Written as DNA, the CDR3 is TGTGCCAGCAGCTTTAGCGAAGAGACCCAGTACTTC. This translates into CASSFSEETQYF.

The chain recombines TRBV15 with TRBJ2-3, with TRBD2 matching 12 bases. This CDR3 has 18 amino acids. Germline V gives CDR1 LNHNV, CDR2 YYDKDF (reference sequence). V lost 2 bases to trimming and J lost 2 bases; unmatched junction nucleotides: 8. The CDR3 here is CATSRTRLAGDLTDTQYF. The CDR3 DNA follows: TGTGCCACCAGCAGAACAAGACTAGCGGGGGACCTCACAGATACGCAGTATTTT.

The chain couples TRBV29-1 to TRBJ1-2; no definite D call. This CDR3 contains 11 residues. Germline CDR1 reads SQVTM; CDR2 reads ANQGSEA. The germline V and J ends were trimmed by 3 bases and 7 bases, with 9 bases remaining between them. The CDR3 here is CSVETGVGYTF. For the CDR3, the DNA is TGCAGCGTTGAGACCGGGGTTGGCTACACCTTC.

This clone has a handful of counts. The rearrangement joins TRBV6-1 to TRBJ1-1, with D tentatively TRBD1 (5 bases). Trimming shortened V by 3 bases and J by 9 bases, and 11 bases separated the two germline ends. The germline gives CDR1 MNHNS, CDR2 SASEGT. The CDR3 runs to 12 residues. The CDR3 DNA sequence: TGTGCCAGCAGTGATAAGGGGAGGAAAGCTTTCTTT. Its protein is CASSDKGRKAFF.

This chain connects TRBV5-4 to TRBJ2-7; perhaps TRBD1 as D (6 bases). CDR1 SGHNT and CDR2 YYREEE come from the germline V gene (reference sequence). V lost 4 bases and J lost 0, with 14 bases in between. The CDR3 is made up of 15 amino acids. The CDR3 nucleotides read TGTGCCAGCAGCACAGGACAGTCGAGCTCCTACGAGCAGTACTTC. Translated, it gives CASSTGQSSSYEQYF.

The CDR3, as DNA: TGCGCCAGCAGCTTGGCACAGGGGGCAGATGGCTACACCTTC. Its protein is CASSLAQGADGYTF. The chain is built from TRBV5-1 and TRBJ1-2; 9 nucleotides align to TRBD1. The CDR3 has 14 amino acids. The V segment lost 0 bases and the J segment 6 bases; nucleotides outside the gene matches: 3. Germline V gene sequence: CDR1 SGHRS, CDR2 YFSETQ.

J is TRBJ2-3 and V is TRBV7-9; maybe TRBD2 (5 bases). CDR1 is SEHNR and CDR2 is FQNEAQ in the germline V gene (reference sequence). The CDR3 extends over 13 amino acids. The V end was cut by 5 bases, the J end by 10 bases, with 16 bases between. CDR3 coding DNA: TGTGCCAGCAGCCAACCGAGGGATAAGTCGCAGTATTTT. Translated: CASSQPRDKSQYF. The full variable domain, its missing parts supplied by reference TRBV7-9 and TRBJ2-3, is DTGVSQNPRHKITKRGQNVTFRCDPISEHNRLYWYRQTLGQGPEFLTYFQNEAQLEKSRLLSDRFSAERPKGSFSTLEIQRTEQGDSAMYLCASSQPRDKSQYFGPGTRLTVL.